What follows is one TCR beta chain and its context. The data originate from a study of cytomegalovirus exposure and HLA in healthy donors. The overall study: In a previous analysis, more than 90 million unique TCR beta sequences were found from 150 million to 200 million T cells. Among the 350 to 500 donors who were genotyped, approximately 83% fell in the genetic ancestry cluster that is associated with self-reported Caucasian donors.

60 Vbeta and 13 Jbeta primers were used in PCR. As originally analysed: Later reanalysis found about 80 million unique TCR beta chains, 10 million to 12 million of them shared. TCRdb keeps only in-frame clones here, not all; method: immunoSEQ multiplex PCR. V, J and clone size reflect that table, while D and trimming were determined from the DNA. The repertoire holds fewer than 250,000 clones, 74% seen once, with about 3.1% in the top ten. The V gene's germline CDR1 is SGHRS and CDR2 YFSETQ. V dropped 0 bases and J dropped 2 bases, with 7 bases sitting between them. CDR3 length: 14 amino acids. The TCR was taken from a woman aged 25 to 39 in good health and CMV-seropositive. Sequencing input: PBMCs. V is TRBV5-1 and J is TRBJ2-3; D is unclear. The CDR3 DNA reads TGCGCCAGCAGCTTGGCCCTCTTCACAGATACGCAGTATTTT. This gives the protein CASSLALFTDTQYF.